This is a list of T cell receptor beta chains from one sample in a study of siplizumab effects on memory and regulatory T cells. The repertoire was sequenced with immunoSEQ multiplex PCR; TCRdb's copy has only in-frame clones and lacks some. This sample has approximately 75,000 clones; roughly 93% occur once, and the top ten carry 5%. Sequencing was done on a sample of CD8+ T cells sorted from blood. The receptor set was obtained from a human donor in good health. CDR3s include the opening cysteine and the closing phenylalanine or tryptophan. Each record gives: V gene, D gene, J gene, clone size, CDR3 DNA, CDR3 protein. D genes are given only for firm matches. Where a row states a size, it is once, few, many or the class of an expanded clone; other rows omit it.

v_call: TRBV7-9; d_call: NA; j_call: TRBJ2-7; clone_size: NA; cdr3_nt: TGTGCCAGCAGTCCCCCTGGGGGGCCGGGGGAGCAGTACTTC; cdr3_aa: CASSPPGGPGEQYF
v_call: TRBV19; d_call: NA; j_call: TRBJ1-5; clone_size: NA; cdr3_nt: TGTGCCAGTAGTATAGTTAGGGAGCCTAGCAATCAGCCCCAGCATTTT; cdr3_aa: CASSIVREPSNQPQHF
v_call: TRBV10-3; d_call: NA; j_call: TRBJ2-3; clone_size: NA; cdr3_nt: TGTGCCATCAGTGAGACCGGACAGAGCACAGATACGCAGTATTTT; cdr3_aa: CAISETGQSTDTQYF
v_call: TRBV21-1; d_call: NA; j_call: TRBJ2-7; clone_size: NA; cdr3_nt: TGTGCCATCCAGGCTTCAGCGGCGGGGAGAACCTACGAGCAGTACTTC; cdr3_aa: CAIQASAAGRTYEQYF
v_call: TRBV11-2; d_call: TRBD1; j_call: TRBJ2-2; clone_size: once; cdr3_nt: TGTGCCAGCACCCGGACAGGGGACACCGGGGAGCTGTTTTTT; cdr3_aa: CASTRTGDTGELFF
v_call: TRBV19; d_call: NA; j_call: TRBJ2-3; clone_size: once; cdr3_nt: TGTGCCAGTAGCATGGGCGGGGAAGATACGCAGTATTTT; cdr3_aa: CASSMGGEDTQYF
v_call: TRBV27; d_call: NA; j_call: TRBJ2-1; clone_size: once; cdr3_nt: TGTGCCAGCAGTTATAACAGCTACAATGAGCAGTTCTTC; cdr3_aa: CASSYNSYNEQFF
v_call: TRBV6-1; d_call: NA; j_call: TRBJ1-1; clone_size: NA; cdr3_nt: TGTGCCAGCAGTGAAGTACAGACGAACACTGAAGCTTTCTTT; cdr3_aa: CASSEVQTNTEAFF
v_call: TRBV4-3; d_call: NA; j_call: TRBJ1-1; clone_size: NA; cdr3_nt: TGCGCCAGCAGCCAAGACTTAGACCAGGGATACCACACTGAAGCTTTCTTT; cdr3_aa: CASSQDLDQGYHTEAFF
v_call: TRBV19; d_call: NA; j_call: TRBJ2-7; clone_size: NA; cdr3_nt: TGTGCCAGTTGGGACCCCGTGGGGAGTCGGTACTTC; cdr3_aa: CASWDPVGSRYF
v_call: TRBV6-4; d_call: TRBD1; j_call: TRBJ1-2; clone_size: NA; cdr3_nt: TGTGCCAGCTACGGGACAGGGTCTGGCTACACCTTC; cdr3_aa: CASYGTGSGYTF
v_call: TRBV18; d_call: TRBD2; j_call: TRBJ2-5; clone_size: NA; cdr3_nt: TGTGCCAGCTCACCACCGCGGGGGGAGGAGACCCAGTACTTC; cdr3_aa: CASSPPRGEETQYF
v_call: TRBV27; d_call: NA; j_call: TRBJ2-7; clone_size: NA; cdr3_nt: TGTGCCGCATGGGACAAATCCGCCTACGAGCAGTACTTC; cdr3_aa: CAAWDKSAYEQYF
v_call: TRBV7-9; d_call: NA; j_call: TRBJ1-5; clone_size: NA; cdr3_nt: TGTGCCAGCAGCTTAGACACTAGCAATCAGCCCCAGCATTTT; cdr3_aa: CASSLDTSNQPQHF
v_call: TRBV15; d_call: TRBD1; j_call: TRBJ1-5; clone_size: NA; cdr3_nt: TGTGCCACCAGCAGAGACAGGGGGCCGGGCCAGCCCCAGCATTTT; cdr3_aa: CATSRDRGPGQPQHF
v_call: TRBV5-3; d_call: TRBD1; j_call: TRBJ1-1; clone_size: NA; cdr3_nt: TGTGCCAGAAGCTTGGGATGGACAGGGGTGAACACTGAAGCTTTCTTT; cdr3_aa: CARSLGWTGVNTEAFF
v_call: TRBV30; d_call: TRBD1; j_call: TRBJ1-2; clone_size: NA; cdr3_nt: TGTGCCTGGGCCATGGGACAGCTGGGCTACACCTTC; cdr3_aa: CAWAMGQLGYTF
v_call: TRBV27; d_call: NA; j_call: TRBJ1-2; clone_size: NA; cdr3_nt: TGTGCCAGCGGGATCAGGGCTATTGGCTACACCTTC; cdr3_aa: CASGIRAIGYTF
v_call: TRBV3-1/TRBV3-2; d_call: NA; j_call: TRBJ2-1; clone_size: NA; cdr3_nt: TGTGCCAGCAGCCAAGGGCAGTTCTTC; cdr3_aa: CASSQGQFF
v_call: TRBV5-4; d_call: NA; j_call: TRBJ1-6; clone_size: NA; cdr3_nt: TGTGCCAGCAGCTTAGATTTGAGCTCCTATAATTCACCCCTCCACTTT; cdr3_aa: CASSLDLSSYNSPLHF
v_call: TRBV4-1; d_call: NA; j_call: TRBJ1-1; clone_size: NA; cdr3_nt: TGCGCCAGCAGCCAAGTCGCCTTGGGCACTGAAGCTTTCTTT; cdr3_aa: CASSQVALGTEAFF
v_call: TRBV30; d_call: NA; j_call: TRBJ2-7; clone_size: NA; cdr3_nt: TGTGCCTGGAATCTCGGGACCCTATACGAGCAGTACTTC; cdr3_aa: CAWNLGTLYEQYF
v_call: TRBV9; d_call: NA; j_call: TRBJ2-2; clone_size: NA; cdr3_nt: TGTGCCAGCAGCGTAGGAGGGGCCACCGGGGAGCTGTTTTTT; cdr3_aa: CASSVGGATGELFF
v_call: TRBV14; d_call: TRBD1; j_call: TRBJ1-2; clone_size: NA; cdr3_nt: TGTGCCAGCAGCCAAGATCAAACCTTGACAGGGCCCCTTGACTATGGCTACACCTTC; cdr3_aa: CASSQDQTLTGPLDYGYTF
v_call: TRBV5-1; d_call: NA; j_call: TRBJ2-3; clone_size: NA; cdr3_nt: TGCGCCAGCAGCTTGGTACTAGGGGCAGATACGCAGTATTTT; cdr3_aa: CASSLVLGADTQYF
v_call: TRBV28; d_call: NA; j_call: TRBJ2-5; clone_size: NA; cdr3_nt: TGTGCCAGCAGTTACCAGACAGGCCCAGAGACCCAGTACTTC; cdr3_aa: CASSYQTGPETQYF
v_call: TRBV5-8; d_call: NA; j_call: TRBJ1-1; clone_size: NA; cdr3_nt: TGTGCCAGCAGCACATGGTTCATGAACACTGAAGCTTTCTTT; cdr3_aa: CASSTWFMNTEAFF
v_call: TRBV18; d_call: NA; j_call: TRBJ1-2; clone_size: NA; cdr3_nt: TGTGCCAGCTCACCAGCCGGGCCCCAGAGAGGCTACACCTTC; cdr3_aa: CASSPAGPQRGYTF
v_call: TRBV7-9; d_call: NA; j_call: TRBJ2-2; clone_size: NA; cdr3_nt: TGTGCCAGCAGCTTGGGGGAGCTGTTTTTT; cdr3_aa: CASSLGELFF
v_call: TRBV4-3; d_call: NA; j_call: TRBJ2-1; clone_size: NA; cdr3_nt: TGCGCCAGCAGCCAAGCCCGAAGCTCCTACAATGAGCAGTTCTTC; cdr3_aa: CASSQARSSYNEQFF
v_call: TRBV5-5; d_call: TRBD1; j_call: TRBJ1-3; clone_size: NA; cdr3_nt: TGTGCCAGCAGCCCCGGACAGGGGGGCGGAAACACCATATATTTT; cdr3_aa: CASSPGQGGGNTIYF
v_call: TRBV19; d_call: NA; j_call: TRBJ1-2; clone_size: NA; cdr3_nt: TGTGCCAGTAGTATATTGAACGAGGGCTATGGCTACACCTTC; cdr3_aa: CASSILNEGYGYTF
v_call: TRBV5-4; d_call: NA; j_call: TRBJ1-1; clone_size: NA; cdr3_nt: TGTGCCAGCAGCTTGATGAACACTGAAGCTTTCTTT; cdr3_aa: CASSLMNTEAFF
v_call: TRBV12-5; d_call: NA; j_call: TRBJ1-1; clone_size: NA; cdr3_nt: TGTGCTAGTGGTTGGGAAGGGACTGAAGCTTTCTTT; cdr3_aa: CASGWEGTEAFF
v_call: TRBV4-3; d_call: TRBD1; j_call: TRBJ2-6; clone_size: few; cdr3_nt: TGCGCCAGCAGCCAAGATGGGACAGGGGGGGCCAACGTCCTGACTTTC; cdr3_aa: CASSQDGTGGANVLTF
v_call: TRBV6-4; d_call: NA; j_call: TRBJ1-1; clone_size: NA; cdr3_nt: TGTGCCAGCAGCCTTAGGATGAACACTGAAGCTTTCTTT; cdr3_aa: CASSLRMNTEAFF
v_call: TRBV10-3; d_call: NA; j_call: TRBJ2-7; clone_size: NA; cdr3_nt: TGTGCCATCAGTGAGTCGGATGGGAACGAGCAGTACTTC; cdr3_aa: CAISESDGNEQYF
v_call: TRBV6-5; d_call: NA; j_call: TRBJ1-6; clone_size: few; cdr3_nt: TGTGCCAGCAGTTACTCGGTTAGGGATTCACCCCTCCACTTT; cdr3_aa: CASSYSVRDSPLHF
v_call: TRBV29-1; d_call: NA; j_call: TRBJ2-5; clone_size: NA; cdr3_nt: TGCAGCATCCTGGAGACCCAGTACTTC; cdr3_aa: CSILETQYF
v_call: TRBV7-2; d_call: NA; j_call: TRBJ1-2; clone_size: NA; cdr3_nt: TGTGCCAGCAGCTTAGACCTGGAGATTAGGGGCTACACCTTC; cdr3_aa: CASSLDLEIRGYTF
v_call: TRBV9; d_call: NA; j_call: TRBJ2-3; clone_size: once; cdr3_nt: TGTGCCAGCAGTCCCAATCAGGGGGGCCGGGGAGATACGCAGTATTTT; cdr3_aa: CASSPNQGGRGDTQYF
v_call: TRBV7-2; d_call: NA; j_call: TRBJ2-7; clone_size: NA; cdr3_nt: TGTGCCAGCAGCTTAGAGACGGGGGCAGGGGAGCAGTACTTC; cdr3_aa: CASSLETGAGEQYF
v_call: TRBV28; d_call: NA; j_call: TRBJ1-1; clone_size: NA; cdr3_nt: TGTGCCAGCAGAATAAAAGGGGGGGGTTTCACTGAAGCTTTCTTT; cdr3_aa: CASRIKGGGFTEAFF
v_call: TRBV6-5; d_call: NA; j_call: TRBJ2-3; clone_size: NA; cdr3_nt: TGTGCCAGCAAACCGCCCACAGGAGATACGCAGTATTTT; cdr3_aa: CASKPPTGDTQYF
v_call: TRBV29-1; d_call: TRBD1; j_call: TRBJ1-2; clone_size: NA; cdr3_nt: TGCAGCGTTGAAGACACGACAGGGATCTATGGCTACACCTTC; cdr3_aa: CSVEDTTGIYGYTF
v_call: TRBV4-3; d_call: TRBD2; j_call: TRBJ2-1; clone_size: NA; cdr3_nt: TGCGCCAGCAGCCCCGATACCCTAGCGGCTCCGCAGTTCTTC; cdr3_aa: CASSPDTLAAPQFF